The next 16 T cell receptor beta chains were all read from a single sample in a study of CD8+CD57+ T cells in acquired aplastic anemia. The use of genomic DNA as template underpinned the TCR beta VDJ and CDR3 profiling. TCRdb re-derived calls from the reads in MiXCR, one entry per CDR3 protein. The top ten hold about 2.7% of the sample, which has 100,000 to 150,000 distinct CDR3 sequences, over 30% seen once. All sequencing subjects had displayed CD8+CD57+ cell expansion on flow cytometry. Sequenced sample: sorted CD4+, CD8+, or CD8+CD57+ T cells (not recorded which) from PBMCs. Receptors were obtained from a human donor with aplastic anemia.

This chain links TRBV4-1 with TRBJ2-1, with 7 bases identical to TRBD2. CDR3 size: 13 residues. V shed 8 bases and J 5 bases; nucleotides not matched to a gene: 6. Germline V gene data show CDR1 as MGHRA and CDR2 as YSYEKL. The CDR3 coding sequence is TGCGCCAGCGCCTGGGCGGGGGACAATGAGCAGTTCTTC. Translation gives CASAWAGDNEQFF.

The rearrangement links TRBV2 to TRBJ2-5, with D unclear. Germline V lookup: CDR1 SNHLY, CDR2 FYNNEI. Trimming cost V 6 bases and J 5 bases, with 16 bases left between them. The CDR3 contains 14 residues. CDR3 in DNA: TGTGCCAGCAGCTTGATGGGCGGTCTGGAGACCCAGTACTTC. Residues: CASSLMGGLETQYF.

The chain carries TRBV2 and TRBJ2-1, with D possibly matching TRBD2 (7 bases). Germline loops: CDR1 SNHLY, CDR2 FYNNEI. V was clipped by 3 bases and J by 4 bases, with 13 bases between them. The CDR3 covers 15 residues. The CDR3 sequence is CASSDRGASYNEQFF. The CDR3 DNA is TGTGCCAGCAGTGACCGGGGGGCCAGTTACAATGAGCAGTTCTTC.

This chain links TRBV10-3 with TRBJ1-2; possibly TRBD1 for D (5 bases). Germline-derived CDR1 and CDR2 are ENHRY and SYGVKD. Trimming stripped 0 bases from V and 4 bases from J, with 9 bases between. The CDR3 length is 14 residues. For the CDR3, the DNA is TGTGCCATCAGTGAGTCGACAGACACCTATGGCTACACCTTC. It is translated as CAISESTDTYGYTF.

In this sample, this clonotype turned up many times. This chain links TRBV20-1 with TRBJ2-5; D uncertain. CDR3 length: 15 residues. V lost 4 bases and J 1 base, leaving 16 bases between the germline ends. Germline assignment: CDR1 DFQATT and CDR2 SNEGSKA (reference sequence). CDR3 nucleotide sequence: TGCAGTGCTACCACGATCCTAGGACCCCAAGAGACCCAGTACTTC. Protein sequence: CSATTILGPQETQYF.

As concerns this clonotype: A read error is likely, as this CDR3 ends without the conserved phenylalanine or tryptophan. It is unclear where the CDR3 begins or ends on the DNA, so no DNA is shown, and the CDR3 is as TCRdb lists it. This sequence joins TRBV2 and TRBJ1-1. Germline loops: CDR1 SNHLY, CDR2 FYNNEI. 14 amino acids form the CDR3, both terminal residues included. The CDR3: CASSKGMNTEAFCL.

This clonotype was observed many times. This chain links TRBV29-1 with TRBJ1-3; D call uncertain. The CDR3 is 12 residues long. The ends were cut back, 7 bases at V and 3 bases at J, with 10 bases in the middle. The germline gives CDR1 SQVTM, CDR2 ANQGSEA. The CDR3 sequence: CSAEGFGNTIYF. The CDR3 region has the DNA TGCAGCGCAGAGGGTTTTGGAAACACCATATATTTT.

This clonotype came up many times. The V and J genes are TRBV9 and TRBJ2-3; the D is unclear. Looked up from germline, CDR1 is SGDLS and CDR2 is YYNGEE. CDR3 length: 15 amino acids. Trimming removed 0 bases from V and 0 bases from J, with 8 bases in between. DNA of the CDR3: TGTGCCAGCAGCGTAGGTTCCACTAGCACAGATACGCAGTATTTT. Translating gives CASSVGSTSTDTQYF.

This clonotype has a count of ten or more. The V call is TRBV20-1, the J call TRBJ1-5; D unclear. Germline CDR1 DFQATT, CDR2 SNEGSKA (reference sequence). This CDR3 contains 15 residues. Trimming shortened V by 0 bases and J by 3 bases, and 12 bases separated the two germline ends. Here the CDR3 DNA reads TGCAGTGCTAGAGATTTACGGGGATCCAATCAGCCCCAGCATTTT. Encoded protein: CSARDLRGSNQPQHF.

DNA for the CDR3: TGTGCCTGGAGTGTACTACAGGTATACGGGCGGGGATACTACAATGAGCAGTTCTTC. Its protein is CAWSVLQVYGRGYYNEQFF. The rearrangement uses TRBV30 and TRBJ2-1, with a weak D call TRBD2 (6 bases). CDR3 length: 19 amino acids. The germline V and J ends were trimmed by 0 bases and 3 bases, with 24 bases remaining between them. From germline, CDR1 is GTSNPN and CDR2 SVGIG (reference sequence).

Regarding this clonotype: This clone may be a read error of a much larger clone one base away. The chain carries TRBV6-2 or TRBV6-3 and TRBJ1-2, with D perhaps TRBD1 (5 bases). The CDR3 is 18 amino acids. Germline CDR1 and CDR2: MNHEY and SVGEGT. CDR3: CASSYSRMRQGPHYGYAF. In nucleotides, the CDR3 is TGTGCCAGCAGTTACTCCCGGATGAGGCAGGGACCTCATTATGGCTACGCCTTC.

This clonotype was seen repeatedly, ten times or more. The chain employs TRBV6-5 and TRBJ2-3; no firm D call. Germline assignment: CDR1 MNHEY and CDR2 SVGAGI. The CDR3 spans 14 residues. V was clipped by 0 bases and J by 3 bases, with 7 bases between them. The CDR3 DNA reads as TGTGCCAGCAGTTACTCGCCCACAACAGATACGCAGTATTTT. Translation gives CASSYSPTTDTQYF.

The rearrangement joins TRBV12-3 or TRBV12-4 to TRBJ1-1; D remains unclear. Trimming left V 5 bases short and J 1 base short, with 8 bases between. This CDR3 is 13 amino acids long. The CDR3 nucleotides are TGTGCCAGCAGTCAAGTACCGAACACTGAAGCTTTCTTT. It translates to CASSQVPNTEAFF.

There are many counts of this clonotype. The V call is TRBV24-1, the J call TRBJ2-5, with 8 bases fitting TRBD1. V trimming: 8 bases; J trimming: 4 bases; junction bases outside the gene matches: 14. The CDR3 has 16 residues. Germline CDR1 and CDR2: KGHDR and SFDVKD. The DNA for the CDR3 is TGTGCCACCACTGGTCGAGACAGGGGAGAAAGAGAGACCCAGTACTTC. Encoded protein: CATTGRDRGERETQYF.

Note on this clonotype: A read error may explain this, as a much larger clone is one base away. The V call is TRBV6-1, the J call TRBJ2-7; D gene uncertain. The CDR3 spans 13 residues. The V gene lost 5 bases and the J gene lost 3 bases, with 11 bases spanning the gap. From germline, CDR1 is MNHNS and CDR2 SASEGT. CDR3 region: CASSRNRDYEQYF. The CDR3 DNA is TGTGCCAGCAGTAGGAATAGGGACTACGAGCAGTACTTC.

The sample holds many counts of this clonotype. CDR3 sequence (DNA): TGCAGCGTTGGACAGAGCAACACCGGGGAGCTGTTTTTT. Translated, it gives CSVGQSNTGELFF. This sequence joins TRBV29-1 and TRBJ2-2, with a weak D call TRBD1 (5 bases). Germline CDR1 is SQVTM and CDR2 is ANQGSEA. The CDR3 has 13 amino acids. Trimming pared 4 bases from V and 2 bases from J, leaving 8 bases between.